Following are 9 T cell receptor beta chains from one sample sequenced in a study of shared clonotypes between healthy human individuals. Data came from immunoSEQ multiplex PCR; TCRdb stores just in-frame clones and leaves some out. The table shows approximately 2.3 million clones, with over 90% occurring only once. The sample was naive CD4+ T cells from PBMCs. Sample subset: CD45RA+ positively selected. The receptors here all came from a man aged 18 to 30 in good health. Some clones in this sample may be carry-over from other donors' samples.

The chain combines TRBV4-1 with TRBJ1-4, with D perhaps TRBD1 (6 bases). CDR3 size: 14 residues. Germline-derived CDR1 and CDR2 are MGHRA and YSYEKL. Trimming stripped 4 bases from V and 8 bases from J, with 14 bases between. The CDR3 region has the DNA TGCGCCAGCAGCCCGGGACAACCTGGGGAAAAACTGTTTTTT. This sequence encodes CASSPGQPGEKLFF.

This CDR3 reads CASSSTSWGQGLIEAFF. CDR3 nucleotide sequence: TGTGCCAGCAGCTCGACAAGTTGGGGACAGGGGTTGATTGAAGCTTTCTTT. This chain uses TRBV7-9 with TRBJ1-1; TRBD1 matches 10 bases. Germline V gives CDR1 SEHNR, CDR2 FQNEAQ (reference sequence). This CDR3 is built from 17 residues. J lost 7 bases, V lost 4 bases, and 15 bases had no gene match.

The genes are TRBV21-1 and TRBJ2-5; the DNA was not used to check the table's D call, TRBD2. TRBV21-1 is a documented pseudogene. There are 16 residues in the CDR3. CDR3 residues: CASSKEPRQNQETQYF. The CDR3 region has the DNA TGTGCCAGCAGCAAAGAGCCGCGGCAGAACCAAGAGACCCAGTACTTC.

The chain carries TRBV6-5 and TRBJ2-1, with D possibly TRBD2 on 5 matching bases. Looked up from germline, CDR1 is MNHEY and CDR2 is SVGAGI. The CDR3 covers 15 residues. V was clipped by 2 bases and J by 6 bases, with 14 bases between them. The CDR3 DNA follows: TGTGCCAGCAGTTACGGGGAAGGACGGGGCAATGAGCAGTTCTTC. Amino acids: CASSYGEGRGNEQFF.

The chain employs TRBV5-1 and TRBJ2-3, with D unclear. The V end was cut by 0 bases, the J end by 4 bases, with 6 bases between. Germline loops: CDR1 SGHRS, CDR2 YFSETQ. CDR3 length: 13 residues. For the CDR3, the DNA is TGCGCCAGCAGCTTGGCTATCCCAGATACGCAGTATTTT. It encodes CASSLAIPDTQYF. Complete variable domain (other parts from reference TRBV5-1 and TRBJ2-3): KAGVTQTPRYLIKTRGQQVTLSCSPISGHRSVSWYQQTPGQGLQFLFEYFSETQRNKGNFPGRFSGRQFSNSRSEMNVSTLELGDSALYLCASSLAIPDTQYFGPGTRLTVL.

The gene calls are TRBV30 and TRBJ2-7; 7 bases align to TRBD1. Germline CDR1 is GTSNPN and CDR2 is SVGIG (reference sequence). CDR3 length: 13 residues. The V and J ends lost 1 base and 3 bases, in that order; junction bases with no gene match: 3. The CDR3 here is CAWSADRYYEQYF. In DNA, the CDR3 is TGTGCCTGGAGTGCGGACAGGTACTACGAGCAGTACTTC.

This clone occurred once. This rearrangement joins TRBV5-1 to TRBJ2-3; TRBD2 might be the D (5 bases). This CDR3 has 16 amino acids. Germline V gene data show CDR1 as SGHRS and CDR2 as YFSETQ. Deletions cut 0 bases from V and 0 bases from J, with 11 bases between. The chain's CDR3 is CASSLGGAISTDTQYF. The CDR3 DNA sequence: TGCGCCAGCAGCTTGGGGGGAGCTATTAGCACAGATACGCAGTATTTT.

Comment on this clone: At the DNA level, this CDR3 is encoded by other sequences in the same sample as well. The rearrangement uses TRBV5-6 and TRBJ1-2, with D perhaps TRBD1 (6 bases). The CDR3 sequence is 13 residues long. Germline-derived CDR1 and CDR2 are SGHDT and YYEEEE. Trimming cost V 2 bases and J 5 bases, with 10 bases left between them. DNA for the CDR3: TGTGCCAGCAGCTTACAGGGCGGGTATGGCTACACCTTC. Protein product: CASSLQGGYGYTF.

The V and J genes are TRBV7-9 and TRBJ1-2, with D uncertain. V lost 5 bases, J lost 2 bases, and 15 bases lay in between. The CDR3 has 15 amino acids. Germline V gene sequence: CDR1 SEHNR, CDR2 FQNEAQ (reference sequence). The CDR3 DNA is TGTGCCAGCAGCCGGGCGGCAGGTTGGAACTATGGCTACACCTTC. Its translation is CASSRAAGWNYGYTF.